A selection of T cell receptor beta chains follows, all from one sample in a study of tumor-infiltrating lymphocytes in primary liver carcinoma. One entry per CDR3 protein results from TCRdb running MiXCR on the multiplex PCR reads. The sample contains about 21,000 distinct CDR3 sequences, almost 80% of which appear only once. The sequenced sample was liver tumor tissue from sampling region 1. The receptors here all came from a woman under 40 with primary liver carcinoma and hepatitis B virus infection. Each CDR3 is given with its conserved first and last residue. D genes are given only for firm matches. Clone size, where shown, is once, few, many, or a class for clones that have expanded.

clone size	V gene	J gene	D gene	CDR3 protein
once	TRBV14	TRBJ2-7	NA	CASRQAAGIDYEQCF
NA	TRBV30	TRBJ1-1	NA	CAWCVGDRLPNTEAFF
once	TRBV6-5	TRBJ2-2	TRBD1	CTSSPRTGFTGEPFF
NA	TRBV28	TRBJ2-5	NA	CASSPLGIEETQYF
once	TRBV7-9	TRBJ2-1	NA	CASSRSEHKEQFF
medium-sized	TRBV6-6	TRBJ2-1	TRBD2	CASVAGGSSYNEQFF
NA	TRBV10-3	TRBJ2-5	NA	CAISESDTRQETLYF
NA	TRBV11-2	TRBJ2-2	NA	CASSLFAANTGELFF
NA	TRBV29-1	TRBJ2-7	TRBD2	CSVVMTSALSYEQCF
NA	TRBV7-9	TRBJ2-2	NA	CASSPPAAGTVRDLFF
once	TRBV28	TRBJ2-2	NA	CASSTKTGPYTGELFF
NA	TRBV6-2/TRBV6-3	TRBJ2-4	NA	CASTSLKGNSRRNIQYF
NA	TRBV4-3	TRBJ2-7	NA	CAISQLQDSSYEQYF
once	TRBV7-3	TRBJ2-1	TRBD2	CASNLTSGTNNEQFF
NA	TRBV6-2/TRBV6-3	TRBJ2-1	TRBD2	CYSKGGGNEQFF
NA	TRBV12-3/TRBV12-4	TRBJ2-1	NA	CACSLARLYNEQSF
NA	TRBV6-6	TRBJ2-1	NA	CATRPPEGGEQFF
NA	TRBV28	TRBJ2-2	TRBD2	CASALSGSGELFF
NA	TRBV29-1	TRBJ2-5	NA	CSVETGRGLREIQYF
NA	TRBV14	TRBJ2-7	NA	CVNSQAAGTDYEQYF
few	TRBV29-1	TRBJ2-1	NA	CSAATGVGSNEQFF
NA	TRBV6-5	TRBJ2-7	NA	CAGSAGPDRLYF
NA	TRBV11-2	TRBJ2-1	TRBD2	CASSTSLTGGFNEQFF
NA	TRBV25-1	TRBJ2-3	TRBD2	CASSTPEGRDGVAQYF
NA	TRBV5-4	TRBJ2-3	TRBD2	CASNPAASGSRTDTQYF
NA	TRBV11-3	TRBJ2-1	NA	CASSFSGEQFF
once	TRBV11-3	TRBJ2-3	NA	CVSSIGTPMAQQYF
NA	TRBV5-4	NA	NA	CASSNPAASGSRTDTQHF
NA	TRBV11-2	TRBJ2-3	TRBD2	CAISVGLAGFVDTQYF
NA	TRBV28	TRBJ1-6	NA	CASSGLSGALPFHF
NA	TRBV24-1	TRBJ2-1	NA	CDTQGHPDSEQFF
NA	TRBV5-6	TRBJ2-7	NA	CVSGLRTGLSQYF
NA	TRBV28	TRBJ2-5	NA	CASSPILPQETQCF
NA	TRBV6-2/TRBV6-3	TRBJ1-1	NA	CASSSTPALTTFF
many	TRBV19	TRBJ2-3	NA	CASSPLGTYTDTQYF
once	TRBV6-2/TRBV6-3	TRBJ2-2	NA	CASGLSGDTGELFF
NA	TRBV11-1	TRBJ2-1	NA	CVSSLPASAGSYNEQFF
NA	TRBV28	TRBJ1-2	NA	CASSTGRLVPRQHTNYFYTF
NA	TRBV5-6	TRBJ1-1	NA	CASSTLGDTEAFF
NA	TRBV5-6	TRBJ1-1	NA	CVSSFSGRRGAFF
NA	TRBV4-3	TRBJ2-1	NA	CASSQDAGSSYNGHFF
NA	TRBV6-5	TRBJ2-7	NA	CASSYKDSGSYKQYF
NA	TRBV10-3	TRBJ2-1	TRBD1	CAISDVGGIDEQLF
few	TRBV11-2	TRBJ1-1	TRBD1	CASSARDRGRKRWGNAEAFF
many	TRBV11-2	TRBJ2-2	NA	CASSLAGFANTGELFF
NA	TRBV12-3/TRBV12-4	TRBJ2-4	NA	CASSIPGRGLAIKIQYF
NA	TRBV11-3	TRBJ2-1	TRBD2	CASSRLAGGGCEQFF
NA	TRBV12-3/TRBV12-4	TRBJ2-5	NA	CASTSSPWGSAETQYF
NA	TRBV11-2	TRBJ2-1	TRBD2	CASNTPLAGGYNKQFF
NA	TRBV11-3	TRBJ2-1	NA	CASSSTGHSFLDEHFF
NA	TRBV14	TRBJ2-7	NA	CASNQVVGTDYEQYF
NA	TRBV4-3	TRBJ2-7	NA	CASSQAVKGGHISYVQYF
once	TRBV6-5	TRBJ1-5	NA	CASSCSWNQPHHF
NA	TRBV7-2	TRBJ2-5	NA	CASSSVWSEETQYF
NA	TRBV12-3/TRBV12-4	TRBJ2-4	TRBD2	CASNLGREGNIRYF
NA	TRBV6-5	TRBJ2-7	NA	CASSYNDSSSHEQYF
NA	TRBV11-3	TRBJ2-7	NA	CASNFGTGTTYEQYF
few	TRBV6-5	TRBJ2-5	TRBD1	CASSTERGPTQYF
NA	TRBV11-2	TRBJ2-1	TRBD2	CPNSLTSGRFPGDEQFF